The 25 T cell receptor beta chains in this list originate from one sample, sequenced in a study of blood T cells in healthy people across ages. It was with a sample-barcoded 5' primer and a J-beta primer mix that a second PCR of roughly 6 to 11 cycles was run. MiXCR was run by TCRdb on the 5' RACE reads, yielding one entry per CDR3 protein. In the table there are 700,000 to 950,000 distinct CDR3 sequences, roughly 60% of which are singletons. The sample consisted of blood. These receptors all stem from a young man in good health.

V and J are TRBV6-5 and TRBJ1-1, with 8 bases aligning to TRBD1. The length of the CDR3 is 14 residues. Unmatched junction bases numbered 9, after V lost 6 bases and J lost 6 bases. Germline V gene data show CDR1 as MNHEY and CDR2 as SVGAGI. CDR3 in amino acids: CASRDGQGSPEAFF. The CDR3 DNA follows: TGTGCCAGCAGGGATGGACAGGGTAGCCCTGAAGCTTTCTTT.

This clonotype was seen at least ten times. The rearrangement joins TRBV24-1 to TRBJ2-5; TRBD1 aligns across 7 bases. The trim removed 2 bases at V and 0 bases at J, leaving 2 bases unmatched. Germline values: CDR1 KGHDR, CDR2 SFDVKD. The CDR3 runs to 15 residues. The DNA of the CDR3 is TGTGCCACCAGTGATTCACAGGGGAACCAAGAGACCCAGTACTTC. It yields the protein CATSDSQGNQETQYF.

The genes are TRBV3-1 and TRBJ2-1; D may be TRBD2 (5 bases). This CDR3 is built from 11 residues. Germline-derived CDR1 and CDR2 are LGHDT and YNNKEL (reference sequence). Between the trimmed V and J ends, which lost 8 bases and 7 bases, there was a span of 9 bases. DNA of the CDR3: TGTGCCAGCGGGAGTCTGAATGAGCAGTTCTTC. As protein: CASGSLNEQFF.

The chain couples TRBV29-1 to TRBJ2-1; D is unclear. Germline values: CDR1 SQVTM, CDR2 ANQGSEA. V lost 5 bases to trimming and J lost 7 bases, with 6 bases between them. The CDR3 covers 10 residues. The CDR3 spells CSVRQNEQFF. CDR3 sequence (DNA): TGCAGCGTTAGGCAGAATGAGCAGTTCTTC.

The CDR3 coding sequence is TGCGCCAGCAGCCAGGATAACAGGGCCCAACCGAGTGAGACCCAGTACTTC. Translated: CASSQDNRAQPSETQYF. This sequence joins TRBV4-3 and TRBJ2-5; D perhaps matches TRBD1 (6 bases). In germline, CDR1 is LGHNA, CDR2 YSLEER. The CDR3 consists of 17 residues. V was clipped by 3 bases and J by 5 bases, with 22 bases between them.

Points on this clonotype: One end of the junction is discordant with germline, which a read error may explain. The chain links TRBV20-1 to TRBJ2-5; a weak D match, TRBD2 (7 bases). The CDR3 runs to 14 residues. Germline-derived CDR1 and CDR2 are DFQATT and SNEGSKA (reference sequence). The CDR3 region has the DNA TGCGGTGCTTCTCCGGGGGCTAGCGGAGAGACCCAGTACTTC. It translates to CGASPGASGETQYF.

The chain couples TRBV7-9 to TRBJ1-1, with 8 nucleotides matching TRBD1. The V gene's germline CDR1 is SEHNR and CDR2 FQNEAQ (reference sequence). V dropped 10 bases and J dropped 8; count of bases not matched to a gene: 12. The CDR3 extends over 13 amino acids. The CDR3 loop is CATGTGWSYEAFF. The DNA of the CDR3 is TGTGCCACCGGGACAGGTTGGTCATACGAAGCTTTCTTT.

J is TRBJ2-5 and V is TRBV25-1; D is possibly TRBD1 (7 bases). This CDR3 spans 12 amino acids. Germline CDR1 and CDR2: MGHDK and SYGVNS. V lost 10 bases, J lost 4 bases, and 13 bases lay in between. As DNA, the CDR3 is TGTGCCACCCAGGGGGGCACAGAGACCCAGTACTTC. Translated, it gives CATQGGTETQYF.

The chain recombines TRBV7-7 with TRBJ2-3; no clear D. Trimming shortened V by 4 bases and J by 0 bases, and 11 bases separated the two germline ends. The CDR3 covers 15 residues. In germline, CDR1 is SSHAT, CDR2 FNYEAQ (reference sequence). The CDR3 loop is CASSSSDTSTDTQYF. The CDR3 region has the DNA TGTGCCAGCAGCTCGAGTGATACTAGCACAGATACGCAGTATTTT.

This chain connects TRBV27 to TRBJ2-3; TRBD2 matches 8 bases. The CDR3 spans 14 residues. Germline loops: CDR1 MNHEY, CDR2 SMNVEV (reference sequence). Germline trimming cut 6 bases from V and 5 bases from J; bases unmatched to any gene: 7. In nucleotides, the CDR3 is TGTGCCAGCAGGGAAAGCGGGAGAATAGATACGCAGTATTTT. Translating gives CASRESGRIDTQYF.

This chain uses TRBV5-1 with TRBJ2-1; 9 bases match TRBD1. The CDR3 contains 15 residues. J gave up 6 bases and V 0 bases, and 4 bases lay outside the gene matches. CDR1 and CDR2 from the germline V gene are SGHRS and YFSETQ. The CDR3 reads CASSLGDRDCNEQFF. The CDR3 bases are TGCGCCAGCAGCTTGGGGGACAGGGACTGCAATGAGCAGTTCTTC.

V gene TRBV6-5 combines with J gene TRBJ2-1, with D hard to call. The germline V gene encodes CDR1 MNHEY and CDR2 SVGAGI. The V end lost 0 bases, the J end lost 7 bases, and 16 bases lay between the germline ends. The CDR3 length is 16 residues. DNA of the CDR3: TGTGCCAGCAGTTACTCGAAATTTCCAGTTTTAAATGAGCAGTTCTTC. Protein product: CASSYSKFPVLNEQFF.

CDR3: CSAIRAGVNTQYF. Here the CDR3 DNA reads TGCAGCGCAATTCGAGCGGGGGTAAATACGCAGTATTTT. The V and J genes are TRBV20-1 and TRBJ2-3, with TRBD2 matching over 8 bases. CDR3 length equals 13 residues. Germline-derived CDR1 and CDR2 are DFQATT and SNEGSKA (reference sequence).

The chain joins TRBV7-9 to TRBJ2-5, with D possibly being TRBD1 or TRBD2 (5 bases each). The CDR3 is 12 residues long. The V end lost 5 bases, the J end lost 11 bases, and 15 bases lay between the germline ends. Germline CDR1 SEHNR, CDR2 FQNEAQ (reference sequence). CDR3 protein: CASSRTRWEQYF. The DNA for the CDR3 is TGTGCCAGCAGCCGGACACGTTGGGAGCAGTACTTC.

This clonotype occurred once. The chain recombines TRBV7-2 with TRBJ2-3, with D perhaps matching TRBD2 (6 bases). V lost 5 bases and J 1 base, leaving 16 bases between the germline ends. Germline assignment: CDR1 SGHTA and CDR2 FQGNSA. CDR3 length: 16 residues. The CDR3 nucleotides are TGTGCCAGCAGCCTCGGCGCGGGGTGGGGCACAGATACGCAGTATTTT. The encoded protein is CASSLGAGWGTDTQYF.

This clonotype was seen a handful of times. The chain uses TRBV7-2 and TRBJ2-7; 7 positions match TRBD1. Germline V gene sequence: CDR1 SGHTA, CDR2 FQGNSA. The ends lost 4 bases at V and 3 bases at J; junction bases unmatched: 3. The length of the CDR3 is 13 residues. Here the CDR3 reads CASSWDRSYEQYF. The CDR3 DNA follows: TGTGCCAGCAGCTGGGACAGAAGCTACGAGCAGTACTTC.

This clonotype was recorded a few times. The chain is built from TRBV3-1 and TRBJ2-1, with D perhaps matching TRBD1 (5 bases). Germline V lookup: CDR1 LGHDT, CDR2 YNNKEL (reference sequence). Trimming took 0 bases from V and 6 from J, leaving 15 bases between them. This CDR3 has 16 residues. This CDR3 is CASSQESLDQGNEQFF. The CDR3 bases are TGTGCCAGCAGCCAAGAATCCCTAGATCAGGGCAATGAGCAGTTCTTC.

This sequence joins TRBV20-1 and TRBJ2-5; the D gene is possibly TRBD2 (5 bases). There are 13 residues in the CDR3. Trimming pared 4 bases from V and 5 bases from J, leaving 14 bases between. From germline, CDR1 is DFQATT and CDR2 SNEGSKA (reference sequence). The CDR3 loop reads CSANSRAGETQYF. CDR3 nucleotide sequence: TGCAGTGCTAATTCGAGGGCCGGGGAGACCCAGTACTTC.

This clonotype has only one observation. The chain couples TRBV10-2 to TRBJ2-7; possibly TRBD2 for D (6 bases). CDR3 length: 13 amino acids. The germline CDR1 and CDR2 sequences are WSHSY and SAAADI. V shed 7 bases and J shed 3 bases, with 13 bases lying between them. CDR3 in amino acids: CASTRDSNYEQYF. The CDR3 DNA follows: TGCGCCAGCACCCGGGACTCGAACTACGAGCAGTACTTC.

The CDR3 DNA is TGTGCCAGCAGCCAAGTGGTAAGCAACGCTAATGAGCAGTTCTTC. The encoded protein is CASSQVVSNANEQFF. The chain couples TRBV14 to TRBJ2-1, with unresolved D. From germline, CDR1 is SGHDN and CDR2 FVKESK. V gave up 1 base and J gave up 7 bases, with 14 bases separating them. The CDR3 totals 15 residues.

The V and J genes are TRBV5-6 and TRBJ1-1, with a tentative D call TRBD1 (5 bases). This CDR3 has 17 amino acids. The ends were cut back, 4 bases at V and 0 bases at J, with 19 bases in the middle. Germline V gene data show CDR1 as SGHDT and CDR2 as YYEEEE. CDR3: CASSPRHYRSMNTEAFF. DNA of the CDR3: TGTGCCAGCAGCCCCCGGCATTACAGGAGCATGAACACTGAAGCTTTCTTT.

The chain employs TRBV7-2 and TRBJ2-5, with TRBD2 matching over 8 bases. Germline CDR1 is SGHTA and CDR2 is FQGNSA. This CDR3 region has 15 residues. V gave up 5 bases and J gave up 5 bases; unmatched junction bases: 10. CDR3 in DNA: TGTGCCAGCAGCCCCCGAGCGGGGGCGGGCGAGACCCAGTACTTC. The encoded protein is CASSPRAGAGETQYF.

Only a few counts were recorded for this clonotype. CDR3 coding DNA: TGCGCCAGCAGCTTGACGGGGAAAGAGACCCAGTACTTC. Translating it yields CASSLTGKETQYF. This rearrangement joins TRBV5-1 to TRBJ2-5; the D gene is possibly TRBD2 (5 bases). The CDR3 runs 13 residues. Germline CDR1 and CDR2: SGHRS and YFSETQ. V lost 1 base and J 3 bases, leaving 7 bases between the germline ends.

This chain uses TRBV30 with TRBJ1-4, with D uncertain. This CDR3 has 12 amino acids. Trimming shortened V by 1 base and J by 7 bases, and 7 bases separated the two germline ends. Germline CDR1 and CDR2: GTSNPN and SVGIG (reference sequence). The CDR3 here is CAWSAPGEKLFF. CDR3 in DNA: TGTGCCTGGAGTGCCCCCGGTGAAAAACTGTTTTTT. Using reference TRBV30 and TRBJ1-4 for the parts outside the CDR3, the full variable domain is SQTIHQWPATLVQPVGSPLSLECTVEGTSNPNLYWYRQAAGRGLQLLFYSVGIGQISSEVPQNLSASRPQDRQFILSSKKLLLSDSGFYLCAWSAPGEKLFFGSGTQLSVL.

This clonotype was seen a few times. The chain employs TRBV12-3 or TRBV12-4 and TRBJ2-5, with 11 bases that match TRBD2. Trimming at V came to 7 bases and at J to 5 bases, leaving 6 bases not matched to a gene. The CDR3 loop spans 14 amino acids. In DNA, the CDR3 is TGTGCCAGCATGCGGCTAGCGGGAGGCGAGACCCAGTACTTC. Translating gives CASMRLAGGETQYF.